This entry features one T cell receptor beta chain sequence. Its antigen remains unknown. This sample is drawn from a study of OX40 agonist ivuxolimab in advanced cancers. Overall study context: Patients receiving dose escalation had hepatocellular carcinoma, melanoma, renal cell or head and neck cancer. Mean age approximately 61 years, range about 20 to 79; roughly 82% male. Points from the study as a whole: The mean number of expanded clones was higher in CD8+ T cells than in CD4+.

Profiling relied on immunoSEQ multiplex PCR, and the TCRdb table lists in-frame clones only, not all of them. The sample yields under 20,000 clones, about nine tenths seen once. With autoimmune disease history or systemic immunosuppression, patients were excluded. The germline V gene encodes CDR1 MDHEN and CDR2 SYDVKM. V lost 3 bases to trimming and J lost 2 bases; unmatched junction nucleotides: 4. The CDR3 has 14 residues. The receptor was derived from an adult with an advanced solid tumor such as melanoma, head and neck, liver or kidney cancer. The chain links TRBV28 to TRBJ2-7, with TRBD1 matching over 7 bases. Sequenced material: CD4+ or CD8+ T cells sorted from blood, taken in a trial of the OX40 agonist ivuxolimab. Written as DNA, the CDR3 is TGTGCCAGCAGTTTCCCGGGACAGACCTACGAGCAGTACTTC. The encoded protein is CASSFPGQTYEQYF.